The 26 T cell receptor beta chains presented below share a single source sample, sequenced in a study of T cell responses to AZD1222 COVID-19 vaccine. Clones were sequenced by immunoSEQ multiplex PCR, and TCRdb holds only the in-frame ones, with some missing. The sample consists of more than 85,000 clones, around nine tenths of them appearing once. Sample: peripheral blood, taken on day 0 of AZD1222 vaccination. The receptor source for this set is an adult in good health.

V usage is TRBV7-9 and J usage is TRBJ2-1; 14 bases are shared with TRBD2. This CDR3 has 18 residues. The trim removed 2 bases at V and 9 bases at J, leaving 12 bases unmatched. Per the germline V gene, CDR1 is SEHNR and CDR2 is FQNEAQ (reference sequence). The CDR3 loop is CASSLPFRLAGGQGEQFF. The CDR3 DNA reads as TGTGCCAGCAGCTTACCCTTCAGACTAGCGGGAGGGCAGGGTGAGCAGTTCTTC.

This chain uses TRBV4-3 with TRBJ2-7; D possibly corresponds to TRBD1 (5 bases). Germline V lookup: CDR1 LGHNA, CDR2 YSLEER. The CDR3 is made up of 14 amino acids. V lost 3 bases to trimming and J lost 2 bases, with 11 bases between them. CDR3 protein: CASSQIVGPYEQYF. The CDR3 DNA reads TGCGCCAGCAGCCAGATTGTGGGGCCCTACGAGCAGTACTTC.

This chain joins TRBV12-5 and TRBJ2-1, with 8 bases aligning to TRBD2. There are 15 residues in the CDR3. Germline V gene data show CDR1 as LGHNT and CDR2 as FRNRAP. V shed 2 bases, J shed 7 bases, and the junction held 7 bases outside the gene matches. In nucleotides, the CDR3 is TGTGCTAGTGGTTTGAAGGCGGGGGGACCAAATGAGCAGTTCTTC. Encoded protein: CASGLKAGGPNEQFF.

The V gene is TRBV7-2, the J gene TRBJ1-6; 8 nucleotides line up with TRBD1. The germline V gene has CDR1 SGHTA and CDR2 FQGNSA. The CDR3 extends over 18 amino acids. Trimming at V came to 5 bases and at J to 6 bases, leaving 15 bases not matched to a gene. The CDR3 bases are TGTGCCAGCAGCCGTAGGAGCGGGCTCGACAGGGGTAATTCACCCCTCCACTTT. It translates to CASSRRSGLDRGNSPLHF. Filled out from reference TRBV7-2 and TRBJ1-6, the complete variable domain reads GAGVSQSPSNKVTEKGKDVELRCDPISGHTALYWYRQSLGQGLEFLIYFQGNSAPDKSGLPSDRFSAERTGGSVSTLTIQRTQQEDSAVYLCASSRRSGLDRGNSPLHFGNGTRLTVT.

The CDR3 region has the DNA TGTGCCAGCAGTATGACTAGCGGGGGTGTCGATGAGCAGTTCTTC. Protein: CASSMTSGGVDEQFF. The V and J genes are TRBV28 and TRBJ2-1; 12 bases align to TRBD2. J gave up 8 bases and V 5 bases, and 7 bases lay outside the gene matches. The germline gives CDR1 MDHEN, CDR2 SYDVKM. This CDR3 is 15 amino acids long.

This chain joins TRBV5-1 and TRBJ1-3, with D maybe TRBD1 (6 bases). This CDR3 region has 15 residues. The germline V and J ends were trimmed by 0 bases and 1 base, with 8 bases remaining between them. The germline CDR1 and CDR2 sequences are SGHRS and YFSETQ. The CDR3, as DNA: TGCGCCAGCAGCTTGGTGGGGGCATCTGGAAACACCATATATTTT. It yields the protein CASSLVGASGNTIYF.

The CDR3 spells CASSPAPQGNYGYTF. The DNA for the CDR3 is TGTGCCAGCTCACCGGCGCCCCAGGGGAACTATGGCTACACCTTC. The chain joins TRBV18 to TRBJ1-2, with a possible D match to TRBD1 (6 bases). Germline values: CDR1 KGHSH, CDR2 LQKENI. Between the trimmed V and J ends, which lost 3 bases and 2 bases, there was a span of 13 bases. CDR3 length: 15 amino acids.

This clone was observed a single time. This sample includes further DNA sequences coding for the same CDR3. For the CDR3, the DNA is TGCGCCAGCAGCTTGGTAGGCGGGGGGCGGACCGGGGAGCTGTTTTTT. Translating it yields CASSLVGGGRTGELFF. The V call is TRBV5-1, the J call TRBJ2-2, with 8 nucleotides matching TRBD2. V dropped 0 bases and J dropped 5; count of bases not matched to a gene: 6. This CDR3 has 16 amino acids. CDR1 SGHRS and CDR2 YFSETQ come from the germline V gene.

This chain links TRBV30 with TRBJ1-2; D is ambiguous. The CDR3 spans 12 residues. V was shortened by 4 bases and J by 2 bases, with 8 bases between the two germline ends. Germline V gene lookup returns CDR1 GTSNPN and CDR2 SVGIG (reference sequence). Here the CDR3 reads CAWTGPNYGYTF. CDR3 sequence (DNA): TGTGCCTGGACAGGACCAAACTATGGCTACACCTTC.

This chain connects TRBV7-3 to TRBJ1-6; D gene uncertain. Germline loops: CDR1 SGHTA, CDR2 FQGTGA. V was shortened by 2 bases and J by 9 bases, with 14 bases between the two germline ends. CDR3 length: 15 residues. The CDR3, as DNA: TGTGCCAGCAGCTTAGGCCAGTCACGGGCTTCACCCCTCCACTTT. This encodes CASSLGQSRASPLHF.

The chain joins TRBV5-4 to TRBJ1-6; D may be TRBD1 (5 bases). The CDR3 consists of 15 residues. The ends were cut back, 4 bases at V and 6 bases at J, with 14 bases in the middle. Germline-derived CDR1 and CDR2 are SGHNT and YYREEE (reference sequence). DNA for the CDR3: TGTGCCAGCAGCCCCCGGGGGGAAGGTAATTCACCCCTCCACTTT. Translated, it gives CASSPRGEGNSPLHF.

This chain connects TRBV5-8 to TRBJ1-5; TRBD1 is a possible D gene (5 bases). Germline lookup yields CDR1 SGHTS and CDR2 YDEGEE. The CDR3 contains 15 residues. Trimming cost V 0 bases and J 0 bases, with 7 bases left between them. The DNA of the CDR3 is TGTGCCAGCAGCTTGGTAGGGGATAGCAATCAGCCCCAGCATTTT. This sequence encodes CASSLVGDSNQPQHF. Full variable domain (missing parts from reference TRBV5-8 and TRBJ1-5): EAGVTQSPTHLIKTRGQQATLRCSPISGHTSVYWYQQALGLGLQFLLWYDEGEERNRGNFPPRFSGRQFPNYSSELNVNALELEDSALYLCASSLVGDSNQPQHFGDGTRLSIL.

The genes are TRBV4-3 and TRBJ1-2, with D possibly TRBD1 on 5 matching bases. The germline V gene encodes CDR1 LGHNA and CDR2 YSLEER. V was trimmed by 0 bases and J by 5 bases, leaving 16 bases between them. The length of the CDR3 is 16 residues. CDR3 nucleotide sequence: TGCGCCAGCAGCCAAGAGGTCAGGGACCCGAAGTATGGCTACACCTTC. Encoded protein: CASSQEVRDPKYGYTF.

The chain recombines TRBV9 with TRBJ1-1; D is uncertain. The germline V gene encodes CDR1 SGDLS and CDR2 YYNGEE. V was clipped by 0 bases and J by 2 bases, with 8 bases between them. This CDR3 spans 14 amino acids. The CDR3 DNA follows: TGTGCCAGCAGCGTAGACCCGACCAACACTGAAGCTTTCTTT. This encodes CASSVDPTNTEAFF. Full variable domain (missing parts from reference TRBV9 and TRBJ1-1): DSGVTQTPKHLITATGQRVTLRCSPRSGDLSVYWYQQSLDQGLQFLIQYYNGEERAKGNILERFSAQQFPDLHSELNLSSLELGDSALYFCASSVDPTNTEAFFGQGTRLTVV.

V gene TRBV7-3 combines with J gene TRBJ1-2, with TRBD1 as a possible D gene (6 bases). V lost 0 bases, J lost 7 bases, and 15 bases lay in between. The germline gives CDR1 SGHTA, CDR2 FQGTGA. This CDR3 spans 15 amino acids. The CDR3 DNA reads TGTGCCAGCAGCTTAACGGTCCAGGGGTTAGGTGGCTACACCTTC. Translating gives CASSLTVQGLGGYTF.

The chain links TRBV6-5 to TRBJ1-3; unclear D gene. This CDR3 comprises 15 residues. Germline CDR1 reads MNHEY; CDR2 reads SVGAGI. V was clipped by 3 bases and J by 9 bases, with 18 bases between them. In DNA, the CDR3 is TGTGCCAGCAGTTATAGGAACAGCCCCTTCGGCACCATATATTTT. Translating it yields CASSYRNSPFGTIYF.

This clone was seen a handful of times. The rearrangement joins TRBV30 to TRBJ2-1; a possible D gene is TRBD2 (6 bases). V lost 3 bases and J lost 8, with 17 bases in between. The CDR3 length is 14 residues. CDR1 and CDR2 from the germline V gene are GTSNPN and SVGIG (reference sequence). As DNA, the CDR3 is TGTGCCTGGAGGTTCCAGCGGGCGCCGCATGAGCAGTTCTTC. Amino acid sequence: CAWRFQRAPHEQFF.

This chain links TRBV6-5 with TRBJ2-2, with TRBD1 as a possible D gene (5 bases). The CDR3 contains 14 residues. Germline V gives CDR1 MNHEY, CDR2 SVGAGI. V lost 6 bases, J lost 10 bases, and 18 bases lay in between. This CDR3 reads CASSPHLGVSELFF. DNA for the CDR3: TGTGCCAGCAGCCCACACCTAGGGGTCTCGGAGCTGTTTTTT.

This clone was seen just once. This chain joins TRBV5-1 and TRBJ1-2; D remains ambiguous. The V gene lost 0 bases and the J gene lost 7 bases, with 7 bases spanning the gap. The germline V gene encodes CDR1 SGHRS and CDR2 YFSETQ. The CDR3 is 12 residues long. CDR3 DNA: TGCGCCAGCAGCTTGGGGGCCCCTGGCTACACCTTC. It specifies CASSLGAPGYTF.

This chain connects TRBV27 to TRBJ1-6; D gene unclear. This CDR3 has 12 amino acids. The ends were cut back, 5 bases at V and 8 bases at J, with 7 bases in the middle. The germline CDR1 and CDR2 sequences are MNHEY and SMNVEV (reference sequence). CDR3 protein: CASSRYDSPLHF. The CDR3 DNA is TGTGCCAGCAGTCGGTATGATTCACCCCTCCACTTT.

This rearrangement joins TRBV9 to TRBJ2-7; D possibly corresponds to TRBD2 (6 bases). Germline V gene lookup returns CDR1 SGDLS and CDR2 YYNGEE. The CDR3 is 14 residues long. V lost 3 bases, J lost 6 bases, and 16 bases lay in between. CDR3 loop: CASSGGLGPAEQYF. As DNA, the CDR3 is TGTGCCAGCAGCGGGGGACTCGGGCCCGCCGAGCAGTACTTC.

This chain uses TRBV19 with TRBJ2-3, with TRBD1 as a possible D gene (5 bases). Germline V CDR1 and CDR2: LNHDA, SQIVND (reference sequence). V gave up 1 base and J gave up 3 bases, with 14 bases separating them. The CDR3 totals 16 residues. DNA for the CDR3: TGTGCCAGTAGTATAGGGCAGGGCATCGGTACAGATACGCAGTATTTT. It is translated as CASSIGQGIGTDTQYF.

This chain joins TRBV19 and TRBJ2-7; 9 nucleotides line up with TRBD1. CDR1 LNHDA and CDR2 SQIVND come from the germline V gene (reference sequence). CDR3 length: 16 amino acids. J lost 2 bases, V lost 6 bases, and 11 bases had no gene match. The CDR3 nucleotides are TGTGCCAGTAGGGAGGGATGGGACAGGGAGACCTACGAGCAGTACGTC. Protein sequence: CASREGWDRETYEQYV.

Of note for this clone: Other DNA variants within this sample encode the same CDR3. The chain recombines TRBV9 with TRBJ1-1, with D unresolved. Germline CDR1 and CDR2: SGDLS and YYNGEE. Trimming stripped 0 bases from V and 5 bases from J, with 11 bases between. The CDR3 runs 14 residues. DNA for the CDR3: TGTGCCAGCAGCGTAGCGGGCAGCGGGACTGAAGCTTTCTTT. This translates into CASSVAGSGTEAFF.

CDR3 DNA sequence: TGTGCCAGCTCACCAGACAGCCCCTATTTAGGCGAAAAACTGTTTTTT. Translation: CASSPDSPYLGEKLFF. The chain links TRBV18 to TRBJ1-4; D might be TRBD1 (5 bases). Trimming pared 2 bases from V and 8 bases from J, leaving 18 bases between. The germline V gene encodes CDR1 KGHSH and CDR2 LQKENI. The CDR3 sequence is 16 residues long.

The chain uses TRBV10-3 and TRBJ1-4; TRBD1 agrees at 7 bases. This CDR3 is 13 amino acids long. Germline V gene data show CDR1 as ENHRY and CDR2 as SYGVKD. V dropped 10 bases and J dropped 0; count of bases not matched to a gene: 2. CDR3 sequence: CATGTATNEKLFF. In nucleotides, the CDR3 is TGTGCCACCGGGACAGCAACTAATGAAAAACTGTTTTTT.